A single sample gave rise to the 23 T cell receptor beta chains below, sequenced in a study of cytomegalovirus exposure and HLA in healthy donors. Researchers ran the PCR with 60 Vbeta and 13 Jbeta primers. Profiling relied on immunoSEQ multiplex PCR, and the TCRdb table lists in-frame clones only, not all of them. Its table records roughly 60,000 clones. Material: PBMCs. The receptors stem from a woman between 18 and 29 years old in good health and CMV-seronegative.

The V call is TRBV19, the J call TRBJ2-7; D might be TRBD2 (6 bases). The CDR3 totals 14 residues. The V gene's germline CDR1 is LNHDA and CDR2 SQIVND (reference sequence). V was cut by 8 bases and J by 2 bases, with 16 bases left in between. DNA of the CDR3: TGTGCCAGTGGGACTGGATACCAAACCTACGAGCAGTACTTC. Its translation is CASGTGYQTYEQYF.

The CDR3, as DNA: TGCAGCGTTGCTCGACAGTCGGGAGAGACCCAGTACTTC. Its protein product is CSVARQSGETQYF. The chain links TRBV29-1 to TRBJ2-5; possible D gene TRBD1, 5 bases. This CDR3 spans 13 amino acids. V was cut by 4 bases and J by 4 bases, with 13 bases left in between. Germline V gives CDR1 SQVTM, CDR2 ANQGSEA. The full variable domain, completed using reference TRBV29-1 and TRBJ2-5, is SAVISQKPSRDICQRGTSLTIQCQVDSQVTMMFWYRQQPGQSLTLIATANQGSEATYESGFVIDKFPISRPNLTFSTLTVSNMSPEDSSIYLCSVARQSGETQYFGPGTRLLVL.

The V gene is TRBV29-1, the J gene TRBJ1-1, with D unclear. The germline gives CDR1 SQVTM, CDR2 ANQGSEA. CDR3 length: 13 residues. V lost 4 bases and J 4 bases, leaving 13 bases between the germline ends. The CDR3 nucleotides are TGCAGCGTTGTGGAGGGTACGAGCACTGAAGCTTTCTTT. Its protein is CSVVEGTSTEAFF.

The chain has TRBV6-1 and TRBJ2-7; no definite D call. CDR1 is MNHNS, CDR2 SASEGT, per germline. With 6 bases removed from V and 2 bases from J, the gap between germline ends came to 11 bases. The CDR3 covers 13 residues. In DNA form, the CDR3 reads TGTGCCAGCAGAACAGCCACGGCCTACGAGCAGTACTTC. Its protein is CASRTATAYEQYF.

V gene TRBV2 combines with J gene TRBJ1-5; 12 bases map to TRBD1. Trimming took 6 bases from V and 3 from J; bases not matched to a gene: 3. The CDR3 sequence is 15 residues long. Germline assignment: CDR1 SNHLY and CDR2 FYNNEI. In DNA form, the CDR3 reads TGTGCCAGCAGGGGGGACAGGGGGCTCAATCAGCCCCAGCATTTT. Translation gives CASRGDRGLNQPQHF.

V and J are TRBV11-3 and TRBJ1-1; maybe TRBD1 (5 bases). CDR1 and CDR2 from the germline V gene are SGHNT and YENEEA. This CDR3 region has 13 residues. Deletions cut 1 base from V and 7 bases from J, with 10 bases between. CDR3 loop: CASSLGGDSEAFF. DNA for the CDR3: TGTGCCAGCAGCTTAGGAGGAGACAGTGAAGCTTTCTTT. The full variable domain, completed using reference TRBV11-3 and TRBJ1-1, is EAGVVQSPRYKIIEKKQPVAFWCNPISGHNTLYWYLQNLGQGPELLIRYENEEAVDDSQLPKDRFSAERLKGVDSTLKIQPAELGDSAVYLCASSLGGDSEAFFGQGTRLTVV.

The chain links TRBV4-2 to TRBJ1-2; 9 nucleotides match TRBD1. The trim removed 1 base at V and 2 bases at J, leaving 11 bases unmatched. Germline V gene data show CDR1 as LGHNA and CDR2 as YNFKEQ. The CDR3 is 18 residues long. The CDR3 nucleotides read TGTGCCAGCAGCCAAGTATTCAGTTGGGGACAGGGAAACTATGGCTACACCTTC. This codes for CASSQVFSWGQGNYGYTF.

The genes are TRBV7-9 and TRBJ1-5, with D possibly matching TRBD1 (6 bases). This CDR3 is built from 19 residues. CDR1 SEHNR and CDR2 FQNEAQ come from the germline V gene (reference sequence). Trimming removed 3 bases from V and 0 bases from J, with 21 bases in between. In nucleotides, the CDR3 is TGTGCCAGCAGCTTCAAGTCGAGAGGTTGGGACAATAGCAATCAGCCCCAGCATTTT. The encoded protein is CASSFKSRGWDNSNQPQHF.

The chain links TRBV28 to TRBJ2-7; 8 bases are shared with TRBD1. Trimming removed 4 bases from V and 1 base from J; junction bases left unmatched: 6. CDR3 length: 15 residues. Germline loops: CDR1 MDHEN, CDR2 SYDVKM. CDR3 residues: CASSSPGTGSYEQYF. CDR3 DNA sequence: TGTGCCAGCAGTTCCCCCGGGACAGGATCCTACGAGCAGTACTTC.

The chain links TRBV6-1 to TRBJ1-1; D is possibly TRBD1 (5 bases). Between the trimmed V and J ends, which lost 3 bases and 7 bases, there was a span of 9 bases. CDR3 length: 12 amino acids. Germline CDR1 is MNHNS and CDR2 is SASEGT. The CDR3 DNA reads as TGTGCCAGCAGTGAGTGGGGGGATGAAGCTTTCTTT. This codes for CASSEWGDEAFF.

V is TRBV19 and J is TRBJ2-2; 10 nucleotides match TRBD2. CDR3 length equals 14 residues. V lost 6 bases to trimming and J lost 4 bases; unmatched junction nucleotides: 2. The germline V gene has CDR1 LNHDA and CDR2 SQIVND (reference sequence). CDR3 DNA: TGTGCCAGTAGATTAGCGGGAGGCACCGGGGAGCTGTTTTTT. Translation: CASRLAGGTGELFF.

This chain links TRBV7-2 with TRBJ1-1, with D possibly matching TRBD1 (6 bases). The V gene's germline CDR1 is SGHTA and CDR2 FQGNSA. This CDR3 comprises 14 residues. The V and J ends lost 9 bases and 5 bases respectively, with 19 bases between them. The CDR3 reads CARLGAGGRTEAFF. CDR3 nucleotides: TGTGCCAGATTGGGGGCGGGGGGTAGGACTGAAGCTTTCTTT.

The rearrangement joins TRBV4-1 to TRBJ1-2; 10 bases map to TRBD1. V was clipped by 5 bases and J by 7 bases; unmatched bases: 16. Looked up from germline, CDR1 is MGHRA and CDR2 is YSYEKL. The CDR3 loop spans 17 amino acids. The CDR3 DNA is TGCGCCAGCAGCGCCAGCCGGCCCGGGACAGGGGTTGTTGGCTACACCTTC. It specifies CASSASRPGTGVVGYTF.

The chain recombines TRBV5-6 with TRBJ1-2; D possibly corresponds to TRBD1 (6 bases). CDR1 SGHDT and CDR2 YYEEEE come from the germline V gene. CDR3 length: 13 residues. V lost 4 bases, J lost 6 bases, and 13 bases lay in between. CDR3 sequence: CASSPTGSDGYTF. The CDR3 DNA sequence: TGTGCCAGCAGCCCTACAGGGAGCGATGGCTACACCTTC.

The rearrangement links TRBV28 to TRBJ1-1; no clear D gene. With 10 bases removed from V and 10 bases from J, the gap between germline ends came to 16 bases. Germline loops: CDR1 MDHEN, CDR2 SYDVKM. CDR3 length equals 11 residues. The CDR3 DNA is TGTGCCACCTCCCGGCTAGGCTCAGCTTTCTTT. This encodes CATSRLGSAFF. Complete variable domain (other parts from reference TRBV28 and TRBJ1-1): DVKVTQSSRYLVKRTGEKVFLECVQDMDHENMFWYRQDPGLGLRLIYFSYDVKMKEKGDIPEGYSVSREKKERFSLILESASTNQTSMYLCATSRLGSAFFGQGTRLTVV.

CDR3 nucleotide sequence: TGTGCCAGCAGTCCCGGGACACGACTCGAGCAGTACTTC. Its protein product is CASSPGTRLEQYF. The chain carries TRBV6-5 and TRBJ2-7, with D possibly matching TRBD1 (6 bases). The CDR3 contains 13 residues. Germline V lookup: CDR1 MNHEY, CDR2 SVGAGI. V lost 5 bases and J lost 6, with 14 bases in between.

J is TRBJ2-7 and V is TRBV19; maybe TRBD1 (6 bases). Per germline, CDR1 LNHDA and CDR2 SQIVND (reference sequence). The CDR3 extends over 14 amino acids. Trimming removed 0 bases at V and 5 bases at J, with 11 bases between. CDR3 sequence: CASSIDQGTDEQYF. CDR3 DNA: TGTGCCAGTAGTATAGATCAGGGGACGGACGAGCAGTACTTC. The variable domain in full, with the rest retrieved from reference TRBV19 and TRBJ2-7, is DGGITQSPKYLFRKEGQNVTLSCEQNLNHDAMYWYRQDPGQGLRLIYYSQIVNDFQKGDIAEGYSVSREKKESFPLTVTSAQKNPTAFYLCASSIDQGTDEQYFGPGTRLTVT.

This chain joins TRBV13 and TRBJ1-2; the D gene is possibly TRBD1 (5 bases). V lost 6 bases and J 6 bases, leaving 20 bases between the germline ends. From germline, CDR1 is PRHDT and CDR2 FYEKMQ (reference sequence). There are 15 residues in the CDR3. The CDR3 DNA reads TGTGCCAGCAGTTTACTGACAGACCTCAAACATGGCTACACCTTC. Translating gives CASSLLTDLKHGYTF.

This chain links TRBV2 with TRBJ2-7; 7 nucleotides agree with TRBD2. This CDR3 region has 13 residues. V shed 6 bases and J 0 bases; nucleotides not matched to a gene: 2. Germline assignment: CDR1 SNHLY and CDR2 FYNNEI. CDR3 amino acids: CASRGTNSYEQYF. The CDR3 DNA sequence: TGTGCCAGCAGGGGGACTAACTCCTACGAGCAGTACTTC.

The rearrangement links TRBV4-1 to TRBJ1-2, with 8 bases matching TRBD1. There are 12 residues in the CDR3. The V and J ends lost 4 bases and 11 bases, in that order; junction bases with no gene match: 6. CDR1 and CDR2 (germline): MGHRA, YSYEKL. The CDR3 is CASSPGQGRYTF. CDR3 nucleotides: TGCGCCAGCAGCCCCGGACAGGGAAGATACACCTTC.

The rearrangement links TRBV5-1 to TRBJ2-7; tentatively, D is TRBD1 (5 bases). Trimming removed 4 bases from V and 4 bases from J, with 15 bases in between. There are 14 residues in the CDR3. Germline lookup yields CDR1 SGHRS and CDR2 YFSETQ. The CDR3 loop reads CASSRSGAAYEQYF. CDR3 sequence (DNA): TGCGCCAGCAGCCGGAGTGGGGCTGCGTACGAGCAGTACTTC.

The V call is TRBV5-4, the J call TRBJ2-7, with 11 bases aligning to TRBD2. This CDR3 contains 14 residues. Trimming at V came to 1 base and at J to 6 bases, leaving 3 bases not matched to a gene. The germline CDR1 and CDR2 sequences are SGHNT and YYREEE (reference sequence). CDR3 region: CASSLTSGSSEQYF. As DNA, the CDR3 is TGTGCCAGCAGCTTGACTAGCGGGAGTAGCGAGCAGTACTTC.

CDR3 region: CASSLAIPGEVNYGYTF. For the CDR3, the DNA is TGTGCCAGCAGCTTAGCTATTCCGGGAGAAGTTAACTATGGCTACACCTTC. The chain couples TRBV7-8 to TRBJ1-2; D remains unclear. Trimming stripped 0 bases from V and 1 base from J, with 15 bases between. The CDR3 is 17 amino acids. Germline assignment: CDR1 SGHVS and CDR2 FQNEAQ.